This T cell receptor (beta chain) was sequenced during a study of read filtering for tumor transcriptome and immune sequencing. As for the study in general: DNase treatment preceded whole-transcriptome library preparation.

Trimming stripped 3 bases from V and 4 bases from J, with 21 bases between. The CDR3 sequence is 17 residues long. CDR1 SGHAT and CDR2 FQDESV come from the germline V gene (reference sequence). This library used around 400 ng RNA and molecular barcoded adaptors spanning alpha/delta and beta/gamma chains. TCRdb ran MiXCR on the reads and lists one entry per CDR3 protein. The sample contains roughly 38,000 distinct CDR3 sequences, over 10% of which appear only once. The chain employs TRBV11-1 and TRBJ1-1; a weak D match, TRBD1 (5 bases). Sequenced input: a population of CD138-negative cells sorted from bone marrow. The source of this sequence is a donor at least 40 years old with multiple myeloma. Written as DNA, the CDR3 is TGTGCCAGCAGCTTTCCTGTAATTGACAGAGTGATCACTGAAGCTTTCTTT. Amino acid sequence: CASSFPVIDRVITEAFF. Together with reference TRBV11-1 and TRBJ1-1, the CDR3 gives the full variable domain: EAEVAQSPRYKITEKSQAVAFWCDPISGHATLYWYRQILGQGPELLVQFQDESVVDDSQLPKDRFSAERLKGVDSTLKIQPAELGDSAMYLCASSFPVIDRVITEAFFGQGTRLTVV.